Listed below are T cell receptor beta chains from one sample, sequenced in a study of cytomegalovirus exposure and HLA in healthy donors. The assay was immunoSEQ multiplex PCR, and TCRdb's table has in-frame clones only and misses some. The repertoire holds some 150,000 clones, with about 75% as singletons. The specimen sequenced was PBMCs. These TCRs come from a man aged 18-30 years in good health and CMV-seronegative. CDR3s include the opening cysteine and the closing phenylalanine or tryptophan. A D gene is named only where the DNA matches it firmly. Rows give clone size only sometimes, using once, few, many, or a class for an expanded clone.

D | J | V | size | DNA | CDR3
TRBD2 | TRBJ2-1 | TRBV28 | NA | TGTGCCAGCAGTTTCGGGGGGGGACTCTCCAATGAGCAGTTCTTC | CASSFGGGLSNEQFF
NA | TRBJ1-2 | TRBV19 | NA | TGTGCCAGTAGTATATCGCGATCGGGAATTAACTATGGCTACACCTTC | CASSISRSGINYGYTF
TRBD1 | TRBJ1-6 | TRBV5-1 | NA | TGCGCCAGCAGCTTAGGACAGGGACGATCACCCCTCCACTTT | CASSLGQGRSPLHF
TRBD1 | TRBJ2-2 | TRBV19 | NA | TGTGCCAGTAGGCCCAACCCGGGACAGGGCACCGGGGAGCTGTTTTTT | CASRPNPGQGTGELFF
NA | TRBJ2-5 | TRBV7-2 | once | TGTGCCAGCAGCTTAATATCACGCAGAGAGACCCAGTACTTC | CASSLISRRETQYF
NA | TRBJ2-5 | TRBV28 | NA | TGTGCCAGCAGTTTTGCCGGCCAAGAGACCCAGTACTTC | CASSFAGQETQYF
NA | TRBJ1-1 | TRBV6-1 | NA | TGTGCCAGCAGACATCAAGGGCGGGTCACTGAAGCTTTCTTT | CASRHQGRVTEAFF
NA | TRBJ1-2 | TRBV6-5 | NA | TGTGCCAGCAGTTACTCGGGGAGGGCCCATGGCTACACCTTC | CASSYSGRAHGYTF
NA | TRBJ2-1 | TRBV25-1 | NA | TGTGCCAGCATGGGGCTACGTCCCCACAATGAGCAGTTCTTC | CASMGLRPHNEQFF
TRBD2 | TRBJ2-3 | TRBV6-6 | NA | TGTGCCAGCAGCTTAGCGGGGGCTAGCACAGATACGCAGTATTTT | CASSLAGASTDTQYF
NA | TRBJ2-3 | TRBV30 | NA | TGTGCCTGGAGCCTAGGCCACACAGATACGCAGTATTTT | CAWSLGHTDTQYF
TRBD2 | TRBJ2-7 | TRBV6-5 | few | TGTGCCAGCAGTTACTCGACTAGCGGCTACGAGCAGTACTTC | CASSYSTSGYEQYF
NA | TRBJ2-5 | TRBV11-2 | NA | TGTGCCAGCAGCCCTTTAGGAGGGCAGGGGGAGTATCAAGAGACCCAGTACTTC | CASSPLGGQGEYQETQYF
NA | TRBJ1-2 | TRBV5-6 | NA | TGTGCCAGCAGCCCGCGACAGGACTATGGCTACACCTTC | CASSPRQDYGYTF
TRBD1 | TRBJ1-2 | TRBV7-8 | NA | TGTGCCAGCAGCTTAGTACCGGGACAGGGAGGGTATGGCTACACCTTC | CASSLVPGQGGYGYTF
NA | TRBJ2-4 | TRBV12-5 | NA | TGTGCTAGTGGTTCCGCACTAGGGGGTAGTGGCAAAAACATTCAGTACTTC | CASGSALGGSGKNIQYF
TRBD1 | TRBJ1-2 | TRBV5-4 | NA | TGTGCCAGCAGCCCGGGACAGGGGACATCACTAGCCTATGGCTACACCTTC | CASSPGQGTSLAYGYTF
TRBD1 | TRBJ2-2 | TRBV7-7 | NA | TGTGCCAGCAGTACTCAGGGGGCAGCGGCCGGGGAGCTGTTTTTT | CASSTQGAAAGELFF